This TCR beta chain was captured by sequencing in a study of response to subunit inactivated influenza vaccine. Study-level points and caveats: With each seasonal influenza vaccination, the authors suggested, few new T cells are recruited.

Losses at the gene ends were 2 bases for V and 9 bases for J; bases not matched to a gene: 7. Germline assignment: CDR1 LGHNA and CDR2 YNFKEQ. The CDR3 covers 15 residues. TCRdb called the RT-PCR reads again in MiXCR, with one record for every CDR3 protein. The table shows about 520,000 distinct CDR3 sequences, with around 25% occurring only once. This clonotype was picked up a small number of times. Its antigen is as yet unknown. V and J are TRBV4-2 and TRBJ2-1, with 10 bases identical to TRBD2. The clonotype comes from a man between 45 and 60 years old who received an inactivated influenza vaccine. This specimen consisted of CD4+ T cells sorted from PBMCs, obtained 4 to 6 days after vaccination. For the CDR3, the DNA is TGTGCCAGCAGCCAACAGACTAGCGGGTTAGGTGAGCAGTTCTTC. Encoded protein: CASSQQTSGLGEQFF.